Listed here are 22 T cell receptor beta chains from one sample, sequenced in a study of T cells in Graves' hyperthyroidism and ophthalmopathy. The TCR beta CDR3 regions underwent amplification using RNA transcripts as the source. TCR CDR3 underwent first-round RT-PCR with the HTBI primer set. TCRdb itself ran the multiplex PCR reads through MiXCR, one entry per CDR3 protein. Here the sample spans about half a million distinct CDR3 sequences, around a quarter being singletons. Sample: blood. All receptors derive from a woman in her twenties or thirties with Graves' ophthalmopathy.

The sample holds many counts of this clonotype. The V gene is TRBV30, the J gene TRBJ1-2, with a weak D call TRBD1 (6 bases). The V end lost 1 base, the J end lost 7 bases, and 19 bases lay between the germline ends. CDR1 and CDR2 from the germline V gene are GTSNPN and SVGIG (reference sequence). The CDR3 covers 15 residues. The CDR3 region is CAWSGKGGTRLGYTF. CDR3 nucleotide sequence: TGTGCCTGGAGTGGGAAAGGGGGTACAAGACTTGGCTACACCTTC.

This clonotype was seen repeatedly, ten times or more. The CDR3 region has the DNA TGTGCCAGCAGCTTAGGACAGGGGGACGAGCAGTACTTC. It is translated as CASSLGQGDEQYF. This chain links TRBV7-2 with TRBJ2-7; TRBD1 matches at 9 bases. CDR3 size: 13 residues. CDR1 and CDR2 (germline): SGHTA, FQGNSA. Trimming removed 1 base from V and 5 bases from J; junction bases left unmatched: 0.

The DNA for the CDR3 is TGCGCCAGCAGCTTGGCTACTTGGGGAACTGAAGCTTTCTTT. Its protein is CASSLATWGTEAFF. The chain links TRBV5-1 to TRBJ1-1, with D uncertain. This CDR3 has 14 amino acids. Germline values: CDR1 SGHRS, CDR2 YFSETQ. The V end was cut by 0 bases, the J end by 5 bases, with 11 bases between.

This clonotype was seen repeatedly, ten times or more. CDR3: CASTSRPYSNQPQHF. CDR3 nucleotides: TGTGCCAGCACGTCGAGACCTTATAGCAATCAGCCCCAGCATTTT. The V call is TRBV6-2 or TRBV6-3, the J call TRBJ1-5; D gene uncertain. Between the trimmed V and J ends, which lost 7 bases and 0 bases, there was a span of 13 bases. The CDR3 contains 15 residues. Germline values: CDR1 MNHEY, CDR2 SVGEGT.

This sequence joins TRBV24-1 and TRBJ1-1; D is unresolved. CDR3 length: 15 residues. With 9 bases removed from V and 0 bases from J, the gap between germline ends came to 16 bases. CDR1 is KGHDR and CDR2 is SFDVKD in the germline V gene. The CDR3 loop reads CATPVGFPMNTEAFF. The CDR3 DNA reads as TGTGCCACCCCGGTAGGCTTCCCCATGAACACTGAAGCTTTCTTT.

The V and J genes are TRBV10-3 and TRBJ1-2, with 10 bases matching TRBD1. Per the germline V gene, CDR1 is ENHRY and CDR2 is SYGVKD. The CDR3 length is 15 residues. Trimming cost V 7 bases and J 6 bases; bases outside gene matches: 11. DNA of the CDR3: TGTGCCATCATGGTGGGTGACAGGGGGCAGGATGGCTACACCTTC. This encodes CAIMVGDRGQDGYTF.

In this sample, this clonotype turned up many times. The chain combines TRBV12-3 or TRBV12-4 with TRBJ1-1; D ambiguous. V lost 8 bases, J lost 4 bases, and 17 bases lay in between. This CDR3 spans 14 amino acids. The CDR3 protein is CASFTREEGTEAFF. The CDR3 DNA reads as TGTGCCAGCTTCACTAGGGAGGAGGGCACTGAAGCTTTCTTT.

This clonotype occurred a few times. J is TRBJ2-5 and V is TRBV6-5; TRBD1 matches 11 bases. Germline V gene sequence: CDR1 MNHEY, CDR2 SVGAGI. V gave up 8 bases and J gave up 1 base; unmatched junction bases: 6. The CDR3 spans 15 residues. CDR3 sequence reads: CASGSGQGVQETQYF. CDR3 bases: TGTGCCAGCGGTTCGGGACAGGGGGTCCAAGAGACCCAGTACTTC.

The sample holds many counts of this clonotype. This chain links TRBV12-3 or TRBV12-4 with TRBJ1-2, with D possibly being TRBD1 (6 bases). The CDR3 length is 14 residues. Trimming took off 1 base at V and 8 bases at J, with 14 bases between the two ends. CDR3 bases: TGTGCCAGCAGTTTAGTCTCCAGGGGTAAGGGCTACACCTTC. Translating it yields CASSLVSRGKGYTF.

The genes are TRBV6-2 or TRBV6-3 and TRBJ1-5; no reliable D call. From germline, CDR1 is MNHEY and CDR2 SVGEGT. The CDR3 totals 16 residues. V lost 2 bases to trimming and J lost 0 bases, with 11 bases between them. CDR3 coding DNA: TGTGCCAGCAGTTACCTTCGTCGAAATAGCAATCAGCCCCAGCATTTT. The encoded protein is CASSYLRRNSNQPQHF.

This clonotype has just a few counts. V usage is TRBV7-8 and J usage is TRBJ2-3; the D gene is possibly TRBD1 (5 bases). Trimming removed 5 bases from V and 0 bases from J, with 15 bases in between. The CDR3 sequence is 16 residues long. Germline V gene lookup returns CDR1 SGHVS and CDR2 FQNEAQ. CDR3 coding DNA: TGTGCCAGCAGCAAAACAAGGGGCCGAAGCACAGATACGCAGTATTTT. As protein: CASSKTRGRSTDTQYF.

The genes are TRBV7-9 and TRBJ1-3, with unresolved D. Looked up from germline, CDR1 is SEHNR and CDR2 is FQNEAQ (reference sequence). The CDR3 runs 15 residues. Trimming stripped 5 bases from V and 3 bases from J, with 14 bases between. The CDR3 is CASSPRSEFGNTIYF. In DNA form, the CDR3 reads TGTGCCAGCAGCCCCAGGAGTGAATTTGGAAACACCATATATTTT.

This clonotype was counted between two and nine times. The chain combines TRBV12-3 or TRBV12-4 with TRBJ1-1, with 9 positions matching TRBD1. J was trimmed by 11 bases and V by 5 bases; bases with no gene match: 9. The CDR3 is made up of 13 amino acids. CDR3 sequence reads: CASSQRTGDEAFF. CDR3 in DNA: TGTGCCAGCAGTCAAAGGACAGGGGATGAGGCTTTCTTT.

This clonotype has ten or more counts. The CDR3 DNA sequence: TGTGCCAGCAGCCAAGGTTCACAGGCGGACTACACCTTC. It is translated as CASSQGSQADYTF. V is TRBV3-1 and J is TRBJ1-2, with D tentatively TRBD1 (5 bases). Germline V gives CDR1 LGHDT, CDR2 YNNKEL (reference sequence). This CDR3 has 13 residues. V was cut by 1 base and J by 10 bases, with 13 bases left in between.

At least ten counts were recorded for this clonotype. CDR3 sequence reads: CASSFGTGDYTGELFF. In DNA form, the CDR3 reads TGTGCCAGCAGTTTCGGGACAGGGGATTACACCGGGGAGCTGTTTTTT. This sequence joins TRBV12-3 or TRBV12-4 and TRBJ2-2; 10 nucleotides match TRBD1. Trimming at V came to 3 bases and at J to 3 bases, leaving 4 bases not matched to a gene. The CDR3 covers 16 residues.

The chain's CDR3 is CASSLAPTQPPNYGYTF. The CDR3 DNA sequence: TGTGCCAGCAGCTTGGCTCCCACGCAACCGCCTAACTATGGCTACACCTTC. This chain joins TRBV5-4 and TRBJ1-2; no firm D call. The germline CDR1 and CDR2 sequences are SGHNT and YYREEE (reference sequence). CDR3 length: 17 residues. Trimming left V 0 bases short and J 0 bases short, with 15 bases between.

This clonotype showed up many times. The chain is built from TRBV9 and TRBJ2-5; D not certain. The CDR3 consists of 13 residues. Trimming shortened V by 0 bases and J by 9 bases, and 12 bases separated the two germline ends. Germline loops: CDR1 SGDLS, CDR2 YYNGEE. In nucleotides, the CDR3 is TGTGCCAGCAGCGTAGACTCGCCTACCCCCCAGTACTTC. Translated: CASSVDSPTPQYF.

This clonotype has at least ten counts. This sequence joins TRBV28 and TRBJ1-3; D perhaps matches TRBD1 (6 bases). Trimming removed 7 bases at V and 0 bases at J, with 19 bases between. Germline V gives CDR1 MDHEN, CDR2 SYDVKM. The CDR3 length is 17 residues. The DNA of the CDR3 is TGTGCCAGCACCCCTTGGGGGGGAGGGGGCTCTGGAAACACCATATATTTT. This gives the protein CASTPWGGGGSGNTIYF.

This clonotype was observed at least ten times. V and J are TRBV6-2 or TRBV6-3 and TRBJ2-6; 7 bases are shared with TRBD1. Germline V gives CDR1 MNHEY, CDR2 SVGEGT. CDR3 size: 17 residues. After removal of 2 bases from V and 0 bases from J, the junction contained 4 bases not matched to a gene. CDR3 sequence reads: CASSYLGQSSGANVLTF. CDR3 DNA: TGTGCCAGCAGTTACCTGGGACAGAGCTCTGGGGCCAACGTCCTGACTTTC.

This clonotype occurred many times. The chain joins TRBV6-1 to TRBJ2-7; D remains ambiguous. With 2 bases removed from V and 5 bases from J, the gap between germline ends came to 4 bases. The CDR3 covers 11 residues. Germline CDR1 reads MNHNS; CDR2 reads SASEGT. CDR3 DNA sequence: TGTGCCAGCAGTGAATTGGACGAGCAGTACTTC. Translated, it gives CASSELDEQYF.

J is TRBJ1-2 and V is TRBV20-1; no firm D call. The CDR3 loop spans 13 amino acids. The germline V gene has CDR1 DFQATT and CDR2 SNEGSKA (reference sequence). The V end was cut by 6 bases, the J end by 0 bases, with 11 bases between. The CDR3 loop is CSADGIANYGYTF. CDR3 sequence (DNA): TGCAGTGCGGACGGGATTGCTAACTATGGCTACACCTTC.

This clonotype turned up a few times. The chain couples TRBV6-2 or TRBV6-3 to TRBJ1-5; 9 bases fit TRBD1. J lost 4 bases, V lost 0 bases, and 10 bases had no gene match. Germline V gives CDR1 MNHEY, CDR2 SVGEGT. This CDR3 is built from 18 residues. Here the CDR3 DNA reads TGTGCCAGCAGTTACTCGCTTCCCGGGACAGGGTATAATCAGCCCCAGCATTTT. This codes for CASSYSLPGTGYNQPQHF.